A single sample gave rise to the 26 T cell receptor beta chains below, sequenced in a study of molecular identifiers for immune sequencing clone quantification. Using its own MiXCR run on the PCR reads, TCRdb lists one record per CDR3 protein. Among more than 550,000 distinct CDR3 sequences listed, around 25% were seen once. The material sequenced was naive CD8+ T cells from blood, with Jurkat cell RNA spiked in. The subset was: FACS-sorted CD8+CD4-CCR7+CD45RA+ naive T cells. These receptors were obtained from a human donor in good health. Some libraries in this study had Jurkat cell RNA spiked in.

The CDR3 DNA is TGTGCCAGCAGCCCGAGGGCCGAAGGCTACGAGCAGTACTTC. It specifies CASSPRAEGYEQYF. This chain joins TRBV27 and TRBJ2-7; a possible D gene is TRBD2 (5 bases). This CDR3 comprises 14 residues. CDR1 and CDR2 (germline): MNHEY, SMNVEV (reference sequence). The ends were cut back, 6 bases at V and 3 bases at J, with 15 bases in the middle.

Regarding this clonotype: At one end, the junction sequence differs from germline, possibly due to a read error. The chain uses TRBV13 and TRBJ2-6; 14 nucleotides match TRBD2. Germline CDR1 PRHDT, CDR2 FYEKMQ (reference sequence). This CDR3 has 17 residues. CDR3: CASSPGLAGVGANALTF. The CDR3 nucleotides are TGTGCCAGCAGCCCGGGACTAGCGGGGGTTGGGGCCAACGCCCTGACTTTC.

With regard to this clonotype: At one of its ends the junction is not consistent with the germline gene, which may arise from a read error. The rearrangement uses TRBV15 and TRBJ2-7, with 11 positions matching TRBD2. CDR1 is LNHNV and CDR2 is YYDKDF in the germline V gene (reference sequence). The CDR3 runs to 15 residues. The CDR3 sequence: CATSTGLAGHYGQYF. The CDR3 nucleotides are TGTGCCACCAGCACCGGACTAGCGGGCCACTACGGGCAGTACTTC.

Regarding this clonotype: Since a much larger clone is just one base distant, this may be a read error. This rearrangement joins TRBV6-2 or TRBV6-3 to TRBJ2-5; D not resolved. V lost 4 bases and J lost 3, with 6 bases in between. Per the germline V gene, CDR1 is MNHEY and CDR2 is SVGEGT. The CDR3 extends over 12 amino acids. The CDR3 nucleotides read TGTGCCAGCAGTTCCCACAAAGAGACCCAGTACTTC. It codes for CASSSHKETQYF.

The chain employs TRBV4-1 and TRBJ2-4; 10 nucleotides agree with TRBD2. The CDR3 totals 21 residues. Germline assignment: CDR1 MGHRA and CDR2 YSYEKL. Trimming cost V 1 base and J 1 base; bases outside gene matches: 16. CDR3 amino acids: CASSQGPSVLAGEPAKNIQYF. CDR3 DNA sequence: TGCGCCAGCAGCCAAGGCCCGAGTGTGCTAGCGGGAGAGCCTGCCAAAAACATTCAGTACTTC.

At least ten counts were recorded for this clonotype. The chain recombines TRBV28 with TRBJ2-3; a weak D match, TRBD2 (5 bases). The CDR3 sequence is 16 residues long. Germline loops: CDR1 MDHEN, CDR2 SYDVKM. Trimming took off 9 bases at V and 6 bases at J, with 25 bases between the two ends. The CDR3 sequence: CASQGRWEPSGDTQYF. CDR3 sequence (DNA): TGTGCCAGTCAAGGTCGCTGGGAGCCCTCGGGGGATACGCAGTATTTT.

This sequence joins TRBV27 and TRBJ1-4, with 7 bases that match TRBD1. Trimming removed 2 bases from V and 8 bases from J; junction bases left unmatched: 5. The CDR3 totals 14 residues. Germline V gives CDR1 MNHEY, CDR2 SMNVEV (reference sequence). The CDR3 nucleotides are TGTGCCAGCAGTTTAGAGGGGGCGGGAGAAAAACTGTTTTTT. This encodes CASSLEGAGEKLFF.

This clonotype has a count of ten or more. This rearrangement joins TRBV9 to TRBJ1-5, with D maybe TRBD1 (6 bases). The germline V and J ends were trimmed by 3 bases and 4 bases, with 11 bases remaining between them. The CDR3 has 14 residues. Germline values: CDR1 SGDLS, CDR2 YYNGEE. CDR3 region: CASSEGGVNQPQHF. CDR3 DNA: TGTGCCAGCAGCGAGGGGGGTGTGAATCAGCCCCAGCATTTT.

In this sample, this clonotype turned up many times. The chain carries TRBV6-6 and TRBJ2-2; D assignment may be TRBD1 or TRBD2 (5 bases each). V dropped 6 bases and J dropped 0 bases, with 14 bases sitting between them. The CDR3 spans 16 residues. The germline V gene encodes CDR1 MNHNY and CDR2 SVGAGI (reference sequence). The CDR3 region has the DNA TGTGCCAGCAGGCCTATAGGGGAGTCGAACACCGGGGAGCTGTTTTTT. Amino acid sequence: CASRPIGESNTGELFF.

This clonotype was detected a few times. CDR3 nucleotide sequence: TGTGCCAGCAAACCACTAGCGGGGGAGGCTGGGGAGCTGTTTTTT. Translated, it gives CASKPLAGEAGELFF. The chain couples TRBV7-9 to TRBJ2-2, with 11 bases matching TRBD2. The ends lost 7 bases at V and 8 bases at J; junction bases unmatched: 9. CDR1 is SEHNR, CDR2 FQNEAQ, per germline (reference sequence). CDR3 length: 15 residues.

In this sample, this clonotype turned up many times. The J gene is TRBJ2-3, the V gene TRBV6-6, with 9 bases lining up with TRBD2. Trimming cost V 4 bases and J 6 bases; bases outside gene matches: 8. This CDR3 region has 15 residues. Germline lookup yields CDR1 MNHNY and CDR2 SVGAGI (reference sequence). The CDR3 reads CASSSLAGARDTQYF. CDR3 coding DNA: TGTGCCAGCAGTTCCTTAGCGGGAGCGAGGGATACGCAGTATTTT.

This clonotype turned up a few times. CDR3 region: CASSPWDRDNEQFF. The DNA of the CDR3 is TGTGCCAGCTCACCCTGGGACAGAGACAATGAGCAGTTCTTC. The chain is built from TRBV18 and TRBJ2-1; 7 positions agree with TRBD1. Germline values: CDR1 KGHSH, CDR2 LQKENI. The CDR3 is made up of 14 amino acids. J gave up 5 bases and V 3 bases, and 4 bases lay outside the gene matches.

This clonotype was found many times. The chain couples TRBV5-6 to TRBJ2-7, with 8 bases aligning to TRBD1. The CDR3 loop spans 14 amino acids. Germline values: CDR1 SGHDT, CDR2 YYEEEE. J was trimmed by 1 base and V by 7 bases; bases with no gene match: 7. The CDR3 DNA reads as TGTGCCAGCTCTGGACGGGACAGGTCCTACGAGCAGTACTTC. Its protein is CASSGRDRSYEQYF. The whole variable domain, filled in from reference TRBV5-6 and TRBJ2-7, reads DAGVTQSPTHLIKTRGQQVTLRCSPKSGHDTVSWYQQALGQGPQFIFQYYEEEERQRGNFPDRFSGHQFPNYSSELNVNALLLGDSALYLCASSGRDRSYEQYFGPGTRLTVT.

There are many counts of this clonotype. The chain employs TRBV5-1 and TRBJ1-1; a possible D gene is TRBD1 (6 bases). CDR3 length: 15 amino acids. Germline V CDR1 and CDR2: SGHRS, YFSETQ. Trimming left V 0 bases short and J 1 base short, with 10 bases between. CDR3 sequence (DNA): TGCGCCAGCAGCTTGGAGGGGGGGCGGAACACTGAAGCTTTCTTT. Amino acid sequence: CASSLEGGRNTEAFF.

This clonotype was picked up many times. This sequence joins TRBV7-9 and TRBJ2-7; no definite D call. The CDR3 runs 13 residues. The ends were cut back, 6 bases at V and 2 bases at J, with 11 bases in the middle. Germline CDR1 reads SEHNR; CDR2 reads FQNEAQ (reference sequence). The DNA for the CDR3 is TGTGCCAGCAGTATGGGGTCCACCTACGAGCAGTACTTC. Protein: CASSMGSTYEQYF. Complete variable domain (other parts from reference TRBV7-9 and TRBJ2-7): DTGVSQNPRHKITKRGQNVTFRCDPISEHNRLYWYRQTLGQGPEFLTYFQNEAQLEKSRLLSDRFSAERPKGSFSTLEIQRTEQGDSAMYLCASSMGSTYEQYFGPGTRLTVT.

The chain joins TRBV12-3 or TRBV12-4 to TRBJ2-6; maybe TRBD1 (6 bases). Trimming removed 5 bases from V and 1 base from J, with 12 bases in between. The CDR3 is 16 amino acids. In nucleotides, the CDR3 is TGTGCCAGCAGTCCCTACAGGGTGTCTGGGGCCAACGTCCTGACTTTC. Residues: CASSPYRVSGANVLTF.

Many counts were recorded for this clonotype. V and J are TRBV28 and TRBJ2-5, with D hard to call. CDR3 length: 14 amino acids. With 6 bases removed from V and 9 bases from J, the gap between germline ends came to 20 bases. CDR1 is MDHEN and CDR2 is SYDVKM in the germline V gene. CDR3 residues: CASSPSRYSAAQYF. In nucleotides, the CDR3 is TGTGCCAGCAGCCCAAGTCGGTACAGTGCGGCCCAGTACTTC.

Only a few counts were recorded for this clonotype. CDR3 loop: CSARVRDIGVYGEQFF. In DNA, the CDR3 is TGCAGTGCTAGAGTCCGGGACATCGGGGTCTACGGTGAGCAGTTCTTC. V gene TRBV20-1 combines with J gene TRBJ2-1; D might be TRBD1 (6 bases). The CDR3 has 16 residues. Deletions cut 1 base from V and 9 bases from J, with 22 bases between. Germline assignment: CDR1 DFQATT and CDR2 SNEGSKA (reference sequence).

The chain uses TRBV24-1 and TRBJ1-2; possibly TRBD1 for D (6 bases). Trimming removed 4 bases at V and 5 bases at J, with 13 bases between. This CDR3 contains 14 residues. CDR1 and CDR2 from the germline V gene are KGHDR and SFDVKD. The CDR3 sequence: CATSDRTVAYGYTF. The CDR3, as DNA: TGTGCCACCAGTGACCGGACAGTAGCTTATGGCTACACCTTC.

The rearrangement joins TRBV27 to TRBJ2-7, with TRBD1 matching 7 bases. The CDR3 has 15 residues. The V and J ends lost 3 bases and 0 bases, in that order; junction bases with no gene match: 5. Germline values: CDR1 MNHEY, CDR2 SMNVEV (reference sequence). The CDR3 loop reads CASSFQQGPSYEQYF. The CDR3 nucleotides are TGTGCCAGCAGTTTCCAACAGGGGCCCTCCTACGAGCAGTACTTC.

The CDR3, as DNA: TGTGCCAGCAGCTCCGAGGGGTTGAACACCGGGGAGCTGTTTTTT. It encodes CASSSEGLNTGELFF. The chain recombines TRBV7-9 with TRBJ2-2; the D gene could be TRBD1 or TRBD2 (5 bases each). Germline assignment: CDR1 SEHNR and CDR2 FQNEAQ (reference sequence). The CDR3 contains 15 residues. Trimming removed 4 bases at V and 1 base at J, with 10 bases between.

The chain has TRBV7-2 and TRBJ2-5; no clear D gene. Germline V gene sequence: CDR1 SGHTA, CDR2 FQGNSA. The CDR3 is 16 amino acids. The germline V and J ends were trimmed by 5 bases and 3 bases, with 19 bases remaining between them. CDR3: CASSPRPGLWEETQYF. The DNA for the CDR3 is TGTGCCAGCAGCCCCCGTCCGGGCTTATGGGAAGAGACCCAGTACTTC.

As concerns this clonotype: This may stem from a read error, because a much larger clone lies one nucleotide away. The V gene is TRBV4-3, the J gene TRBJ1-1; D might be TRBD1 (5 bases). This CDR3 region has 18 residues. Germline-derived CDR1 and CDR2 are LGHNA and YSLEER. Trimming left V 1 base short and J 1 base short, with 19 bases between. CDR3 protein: CASSQAFNPAGTNTEAFF. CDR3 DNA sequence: TGCGCCAGCAGCCAAGCTTTCAACCCAGCAGGGACGAACACTGAAGCTTTCTTT.

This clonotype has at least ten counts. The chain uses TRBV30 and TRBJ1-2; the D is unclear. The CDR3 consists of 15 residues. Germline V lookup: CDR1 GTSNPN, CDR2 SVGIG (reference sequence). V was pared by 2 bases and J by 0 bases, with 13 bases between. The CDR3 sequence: CAWSFYSSTNYGYTF. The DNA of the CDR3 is TGTGCCTGGAGTTTCTATTCCTCTACTAACTATGGCTACACCTTC.

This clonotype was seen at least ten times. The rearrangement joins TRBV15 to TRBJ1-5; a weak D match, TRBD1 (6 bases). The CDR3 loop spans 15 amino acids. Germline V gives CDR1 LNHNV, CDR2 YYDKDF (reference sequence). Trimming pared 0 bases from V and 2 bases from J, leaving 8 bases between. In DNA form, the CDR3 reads TGTGCCACCAGCAGAGAACGGACAGGCAATCAGCCCCAGCATTTT. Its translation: CATSRERTGNQPQHF.

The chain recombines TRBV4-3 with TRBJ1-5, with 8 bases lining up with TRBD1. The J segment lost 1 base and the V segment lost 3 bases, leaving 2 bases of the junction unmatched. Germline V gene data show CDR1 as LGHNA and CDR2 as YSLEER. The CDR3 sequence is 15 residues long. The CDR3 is CASSQGQASNQPQHF. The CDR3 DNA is TGCGCCAGCAGCCAGGGACAGGCGAGCAATCAGCCCCAGCATTTT.